This TCR beta chain was profiled in a study of breast tumors, draining lymph nodes, adjacent tissues. Study findings and constraints: Data only fit, rather than demonstrated, lymph node origin of most tumor T cells. Luminal-like breast cancer showed significantly higher tumor–nontumor repertoire similarity than basal-like. Data fit most tumor T cells coming from lymph node, expanding in tumor. Tumor TCR diversity was below lymph nodes but above nontumor tissue.

The CDR3 is 14 residues long. Per germline, CDR1 SGHVS and CDR2 FQNEAQ. Losses at the gene ends were 1 base for V and 7 bases for J; bases not matched to a gene: 4. As to this clonotype: Antigen unknown.

A single record per CDR3 protein comes from TCRdb applying MiXCR to the multiplex PCR reads. The sample lists over 15,000 distinct CDR3 sequences; under 70% were seen once. The chain has TRBV7-8 and TRBJ2-1; 7 bases align to TRBD2. The sequence was obtained from a female donor with breast cancer. Some clones in this sample may be carry-over from other donors' samples. Material: tumor-adjacent breast tissue. The CDR3 loop is CASSLGGEGNEQFF. CDR3 nucleotide sequence: TGTGCCAGCAGCTTAGGAGGGGAGGGGAATGAGCAGTTCTTC.